The present TCR beta chain was sequenced within a study of T cell repertoires in ileal Crohn's disease. The CDR3 length is 16 residues. The germline V gene has CDR1 WSHSY and CDR2 SAAADI. Trimming shortened V by 2 bases and J by 5 bases, and 15 bases separated the two germline ends. With respect to this clone: Its antigen is undetermined.

Some clones are missing from TCRdb's copy, which holds only in-frame ones; the method was immunoSEQ multiplex PCR. Here the sample spans about 9,600 clones, around 80% being singletons. General study findings and limits: Endoscopic recurrence occurred in every patient whose clonality exceeded 26.8%.

The specimen was ileal tissue. The V gene is TRBV10-2, the J gene TRBJ2-2; TRBD1 might be the D (5 bases). The sequence came from an adult with Crohn's disease. The chain's CDR3 is CASSEPQGAGTGELFF. As DNA, the CDR3 is TGCGCCAGCAGTGAGCCCCAGGGCGCCGGGACCGGGGAGCTGTTTTTT.